The next 14 T cell receptor beta chains were all read from a single sample in a study of cytomegalovirus exposure and HLA in healthy donors. PCR used 60 Vbeta primers and 13 Jbeta primers. The table came from immunoSEQ multiplex PCR; TCRdb's copy has only in-frame clones and leaves some out. The sample yields hundreds of thousands of clones, approximately 80% seen once. Specimen: PBMCs. The receptor source for this set is a boy younger than 10 in good health and CMV-seronegative.

This chain joins TRBV9 and TRBJ1-1; TRBD1 might be the D (6 bases). This CDR3 has 13 residues. From germline, CDR1 is SGDLS and CDR2 YYNGEE. V was pared by 0 bases and J by 6 bases, with 9 bases between. The CDR3 sequence: CASSVVGGSEAFF. CDR3 DNA sequence: TGTGCCAGCAGCGTAGTAGGGGGATCTGAAGCTTTCTTT.

J is TRBJ1-4 and V is TRBV7-2, with D possibly matching TRBD1 (5 bases). This CDR3 has 16 residues. Between the trimmed V and J ends, which lost 5 bases and 1 base, there was a span of 14 bases. Germline V gives CDR1 SGHTA, CDR2 FQGNSA. CDR3 in amino acids: CASSVQGVGTNEKLFF. The CDR3 coding sequence is TGTGCCAGCAGCGTACAAGGGGTAGGAACTAATGAAAAACTGTTTTTT.

This clone was seen just once. This chain joins TRBV5-6 and TRBJ2-6; 7 bases agree with TRBD2. The germline CDR1 and CDR2 sequences are SGHDT and YYEEEE. Germline trimming cut 4 bases from V and 5 bases from J; bases unmatched to any gene: 6. The CDR3 sequence is 15 residues long. CDR3 amino acids: CASSPGGVRANVLTF. The CDR3 DNA sequence: TGTGCCAGCAGCCCTGGGGGGGTTAGGGCCAACGTCCTGACTTTC.

This clone was seen a few times. For the CDR3, the DNA is TGTGCCAGCAGCTATGAGGTGAACACTGAAGCTTTCTTT. Its protein product is CASSYEVNTEAFF. The chain is built from TRBV7-9 and TRBJ1-1, with unresolved D. V lost 4 bases and J lost 0, with 6 bases in between. Germline V gene data show CDR1 as SEHNR and CDR2 as FQNEAQ (reference sequence). This CDR3 contains 13 residues.

The genes are TRBV6-1 and TRBJ1-6; TRBD1 matches at 8 bases. V gave up 2 bases and J gave up 8 bases; unmatched junction bases: 2. CDR1 is MNHNS, CDR2 SASEGT, per germline. The CDR3 extends over 14 amino acids. CDR3 nucleotide sequence: TGTGCCAGCAGTGAAACGACAGGGGATTCACCCCTCCACTTT. This codes for CASSETTGDSPLHF.

The chain combines TRBV9 with TRBJ2-5; 8 nucleotides align to TRBD1. Germline V gene lookup returns CDR1 SGDLS and CDR2 YYNGEE. V lost 7 bases and J lost 2; bases outside the gene matches: 7. There are 14 residues in the CDR3. The CDR3: CASGRQGSQETQYF. Written as DNA, the CDR3 is TGTGCCAGCGGTAGACAGGGGTCACAAGAGACCCAGTACTTC.

This clone was seen only once. The chain uses TRBV11-3 and TRBJ2-1, with D unclear. CDR1 is SGHNT and CDR2 is YENEEA in the germline V gene. The CDR3 is 13 amino acids. V was pared by 1 base and J by 3 bases, with 4 bases between. CDR3 in DNA: TGTGCCAGCAGCTTAGGCTACTACAATGAGCAGTTCTTC. It is translated as CASSLGYYNEQFF.

CDR3 sequence (DNA): TGTGCCAGCAGGGGACAGGGTGTCCCCGAGCAGTACTTC. Translated, it gives CASRGQGVPEQYF. The genes are TRBV6-5 and TRBJ2-7; 9 bases line up with TRBD1. The CDR3 length is 13 residues. The V gene's germline CDR1 is MNHEY and CDR2 SVGAGI. The ends lost 6 bases at V and 6 bases at J; junction bases unmatched: 6.

This clone has a handful of counts. This chain joins TRBV5-1 and TRBJ1-4; TRBD1 aligns across 7 bases. Germline CDR1 reads SGHRS; CDR2 reads YFSETQ. The CDR3 covers 14 residues. J lost 5 bases, V lost 6 bases, and 7 bases had no gene match. CDR3 DNA: TGCGCCAGCAACGCCGGACAGGCGAATGAAAAACTGTTTTTT. Amino acids: CASNAGQANEKLFF.

The rearrangement uses TRBV6-1 and TRBJ1-2; a possible D gene is TRBD1 (6 bases). There are 13 residues in the CDR3. V gave up 6 bases and J gave up 3 bases, with 11 bases separating them. The germline V gene encodes CDR1 MNHNS and CDR2 SASEGT. In DNA, the CDR3 is TGTGCCAGCAGCTACAGGGCGCACTATGGCTACACCTTC. This encodes CASSYRAHYGYTF.

About this clone itself: A read error may produce the germline difference seen at one junction end. The rearrangement joins TRBV6-1 to TRBJ2-3; TRBD2 is a possible D gene (6 bases). Germline V gives CDR1 MNHNS, CDR2 SASEGT. The length of the CDR3 is 15 residues. DNA of the CDR3: TGTGCCGGCAGTGAGAAGAGCGGGAGCACAGATACGCAGTATTTT. This translates into CAGSEKSGSTDTQYF.

V is TRBV4-2 and J is TRBJ2-3; D might be TRBD2 (6 bases). This CDR3 region has 15 residues. The germline CDR1 and CDR2 sequences are LGHNA and YNFKEQ. Trimming removed 7 bases at V and 2 bases at J, with 16 bases between. DNA for the CDR3: TGTGCCAGCACCTTCGGGGGACGATACACAGATACGCAGTATTTT. Translating gives CASTFGGRYTDTQYF.

This clone was seen only a few times. For the CDR3, the DNA is TGTGCCAGCAGTCGCTCCGGGACAGGGGGCGATGAGCAGTTCTTC. This translates into CASSRSGTGGDEQFF. This chain links TRBV7-9 with TRBJ2-1; 12 bases are shared with TRBD1. The CDR3 covers 15 residues. The ends lost 6 bases at V and 8 bases at J; junction bases unmatched: 8. The V gene's germline CDR1 is SEHNR and CDR2 FQNEAQ (reference sequence). The variable domain in full, completed from reference TRBV7-9 and TRBJ2-1, reads DTGVSQNPRHKITKRGQNVTFRCDPISEHNRLYWYRQTLGQGPEFLTYFQNEAQLEKSRLLSDRFSAERPKGSFSTLEIQRTEQGDSAMYLCASSRSGTGGDEQFFGPGTRLTVL.

The rearrangement links TRBV9 to TRBJ2-1; D perhaps matches TRBD1 (5 bases). Looked up from germline, CDR1 is SGDLS and CDR2 is YYNGEE. The CDR3 extends over 20 amino acids. V was trimmed by 3 bases and J by 4 bases, leaving 29 bases between them. The CDR3: CASSAKPGPTGSRGYNEQFF. DNA of the CDR3: TGTGCCAGCAGCGCTAAACCGGGCCCAACAGGCTCTAGAGGATACAATGAGCAGTTCTTC.